These 4 T cell receptor beta chains originate from one sample sequenced in a study of blood T cell repertoires in COVID-19. This table comes from immunoSEQ multiplex PCR, and its TCRdb copy is limited to in-frame clones, with some not included. The repertoire holds nearly 350,000 clones, with 80% to 90% as singletons. The specimen sequenced was peripheral blood. Receptors originate from a man aged 25-45 years with active or convalescent COVID-19.

As for this clone: This sample includes further DNA sequences coding for the same CDR3. The chain recombines TRBV9 with TRBJ2-2; a weak D match, TRBD1 (6 bases). V lost 3 bases and J lost 5, with 8 bases in between. CDR1 and CDR2 (germline): SGDLS, YYNGEE. The CDR3 contains 13 residues. CDR3 region: CASSATGTGELFF. CDR3 sequence (DNA): TGTGCCAGCAGCGCTACAGGGACCGGGGAGCTGTTTTTT.

V and J are TRBV10-3 and TRBJ1-2, with a weak D call TRBD1 (6 bases). V was cut by 3 bases and J by 0 bases, with 11 bases left in between. Looked up from germline, CDR1 is ENHRY and CDR2 is SYGVKD. There are 15 residues in the CDR3. The CDR3 DNA sequence: TGTGCCATCAGTGACTCAGGGGAAGCTAACTATGGCTACACCTTC. This sequence encodes CAISDSGEANYGYTF.

This clone was observed a single time. This chain uses TRBV4-3 with TRBJ2-1; 11 positions match TRBD2. Germline V gene data show CDR1 as LGHNA and CDR2 as YSLEER. The V segment lost 0 bases and the J segment 9 bases; nucleotides outside the gene matches: 1. The CDR3 runs 14 residues. DNA of the CDR3: TGCGCCAGCAGCCAAGAACTAGCGGGGGCTGAGCAGTTCTTC. Amino acids: CASSQELAGAEQFF.

The chain carries TRBV2 and TRBJ1-6; D may be TRBD1 (5 bases). Germline V gene lookup returns CDR1 SNHLY and CDR2 FYNNEI. The CDR3 is 16 residues long. V dropped 2 bases and J dropped 8 bases, with 16 bases sitting between them. The CDR3 bases are TGTGCCAGCAGTGAACGGGTTGTCAGGGTTGATTCACCCCTCCACTTT. This gives the protein CASSERVVRVDSPLHF.